A selection of T cell receptor beta chains follows, all from one sample in a study of OX40 agonist ivuxolimab in advanced cancers. The repertoire was sequenced with immunoSEQ multiplex PCR; TCRdb's copy has only in-frame clones and lacks some. The data show just under 75,000 clones, roughly 92% seen once. The specimen comprised CD4+ or CD8+ T cells sorted from blood, sampled in a trial of the OX40 agonist ivuxolimab. These receptors were collected from an adult with an advanced solid tumor such as melanoma, head and neck, liver or kidney cancer. CDR3s include the opening cysteine and the closing phenylalanine or tryptophan. Each record gives: V gene, clone size, J gene, D gene, CDR3 protein, CDR3 DNA. A D gene is named only where the DNA matches it firmly. Where a row states a size, it is once, few, many or the class of an expanded clone; other rows omit it.

v_gene: TRBV10-1; abundance: NA; j_gene: TRBJ2-7; d_gene: TRBD1; CDR3aa: CASSQGALNEQYF; CDR3nt: TGCGCCAGCAGTCAGGGGGCTTTGAACGAGCAGTACTTC
v_gene: TRBV6-4; abundance: NA; j_gene: TRBJ2-1; d_gene: NA; CDR3aa: CASSDAIGPYNEQFF; CDR3nt: TGTGCCAGCAGTGACGCCATAGGACCCTACAATGAGCAGTTCTTC
v_gene: TRBV29-1; abundance: NA; j_gene: TRBJ1-1; d_gene: NA; CDR3aa: CSVATGTVTEAFF; CDR3nt: TGCAGCGTTGCAACAGGGACGGTCACTGAAGCTTTCTTT
v_gene: TRBV30; abundance: NA; j_gene: TRBJ1-5; d_gene: NA; CDR3aa: CAWRDTGSNQPQHF; CDR3nt: TGTGCCTGGAGGGACACGGGTAGCAATCAGCCCCAGCATTTT
v_gene: TRBV19; abundance: NA; j_gene: TRBJ2-7; d_gene: TRBD1; CDR3aa: CATSGTEFGEQYF; CDR3nt: TGTGCCACTTCAGGGACAGAGTTTGGAGAGCAGTACTTC
v_gene: TRBV16; abundance: NA; j_gene: TRBJ1-3; d_gene: NA; CDR3aa: CASSHSGDSGNTIYF; CDR3nt: TGTGCCAGCAGCCATTCCGGGGACTCTGGAAACACCATATATTTT
v_gene: TRBV5-6; abundance: NA; j_gene: TRBJ1-5; d_gene: NA; CDR3aa: CASSLPGVNQPQHF; CDR3nt: TGTGCCAGCAGCCTCCCAGGGGTGAATCAGCCCCAGCATTTT
v_gene: TRBV11-2; abundance: NA; j_gene: TRBJ2-2; d_gene: NA; CDR3aa: CASSGRDGTGELFF; CDR3nt: TGTGCCAGCAGCGGACGGGATGGGACCGGGGAGCTGTTTTTT
v_gene: TRBV7-2; abundance: NA; j_gene: TRBJ2-1; d_gene: NA; CDR3aa: CASSLFPNNEQFF; CDR3nt: TGTGCCAGCAGCTTATTTCCCAACAATGAGCAGTTCTTC
v_gene: TRBV4-1; abundance: NA; j_gene: TRBJ1-5; d_gene: NA; CDR3aa: CASSQVRADQPQHF; CDR3nt: TGCGCCAGCAGCCAAGTGAGGGCAGATCAGCCCCAGCATTTT
v_gene: TRBV10-1; abundance: NA; j_gene: TRBJ2-1; d_gene: TRBD2; CDR3aa: CASQQGTSGGNEQFF; CDR3nt: TGCGCCAGCCAGCAAGGGACTAGCGGGGGGAATGAGCAGTTCTTC
v_gene: TRBV10-3; abundance: NA; j_gene: TRBJ2-1; d_gene: NA; CDR3aa: CAIRPTEGQKEQFF; CDR3nt: TGTGCCATCAGACCTACGGAGGGACAGAAAGAGCAGTTCTTC
v_gene: TRBV5-4; abundance: NA; j_gene: TRBJ1-5; d_gene: NA; CDR3aa: CASSFGGAKGNQPQHF; CDR3nt: TGTGCCAGCAGCTTCGGGGGGGCGAAGGGCAATCAGCCCCAGCATTTT
v_gene: TRBV5-4; abundance: NA; j_gene: TRBJ2-7; d_gene: TRBD1; CDR3aa: CATNGQGVAYEQYF; CDR3nt: TGTGCCACCAACGGCCAGGGGGTGGCCTACGAGCAGTACTTC
v_gene: TRBV7-9; abundance: NA; j_gene: TRBJ1-1; d_gene: TRBD1; CDR3aa: CASSHRQGGTEAFF; CDR3nt: TGTGCCAGCAGCCACCGACAGGGAGGGACTGAAGCTTTCTTT
v_gene: TRBV11-2; abundance: few; j_gene: TRBJ1-1; d_gene: TRBD1; CDR3aa: CASSVRQGEAFF; CDR3nt: TGTGCCAGCAGCGTGCGACAGGGTGAAGCTTTCTTT
v_gene: TRBV7-6; abundance: NA; j_gene: TRBJ1-3; d_gene: NA; CDR3aa: CASSLTTVPYSGNTIYF; CDR3nt: TGTGCCAGCAGCCTTACGACCGTGCCGTACTCTGGAAACACCATATATTTT
v_gene: TRBV2; abundance: NA; j_gene: TRBJ2-3; d_gene: NA; CDR3aa: CASSEALGVGDTQYF; CDR3nt: TGTGCCAGCAGTGAAGCGCTTGGGGTGGGGGATACGCAGTATTTT
v_gene: TRBV7-2; abundance: NA; j_gene: TRBJ1-5; d_gene: NA; CDR3aa: CASSLVSGINQPQHF; CDR3nt: TGTGCCAGCAGCTTAGTTTCGGGAATCAATCAGCCCCAGCATTTT